The clone carrying this T cell receptor beta chain occurred a few times. Original methodology: Nucleated cell counts were estimated from reference gene primer amplification. Some clones are missing from TCRdb's copy, which holds only in-frame ones; the method was immunoSEQ multiplex PCR. V, J and clone size are taken as reported in that table, and D and trimming were inferred from the DNA itself. Seen here are about 68,000 clones, 75% to 85% observed once, and the top ten hold around 23%. Trimming cost V 6 bases and J 4 bases, with 12 bases left between them. Germline CDR1 is WSHSY and CDR2 is SAAADI. CDR3 length equals 13 residues. This entry belongs to a study of blood T cell repertoires in COVID-19. About the research overall: Collection of acute and convalescent COVID-19 samples took place in the United States, Italy and Spain. T cells, B-cell-depleted T cells, or PBMCs provided the cDNA or gDNA that served as material.

Material: peripheral blood. The clonotype originates from a middle-aged man with acute or convalescent COVID-19. This rearrangement joins TRBV10-2 to TRBJ1-2; D perhaps matches TRBD1 (6 bases). The CDR3 spells CASSETGLYGYTF. DNA for the CDR3: TGCGCCAGCAGCGAGACAGGCCTCTATGGCTACACCTTC.